This T cell receptor beta chain comes out of a study of blood T cell repertoires in COVID-19. Sequencing used immunoSEQ multiplex PCR; TCRdb keeps in-frame clones, though not all of them. The sample includes about 220,000 clones, roughly 80% of them seen just once. The CDR3 runs 18 residues. The J segment lost 0 bases and the V segment lost 3 bases, leaving 7 bases of the junction unmatched. Germline V gene sequence: CDR1 MDHEN, CDR2 SYDVKM. This chain links TRBV28 with TRBJ1-5; TRBD1 agrees at 11 bases. The specimen sequenced was peripheral blood. The receptor was derived from a woman in her seventies with COVID-19, enrolled during active disease. CDR3 protein: CASSFFWGQGDSNQPQHF. In DNA form, the CDR3 reads TGTGCCAGCAGTTTTTTCTGGGGACAGGGGGATAGCAATCAGCCCCAGCATTTT.